This T cell receptor beta chain was retrieved from a study of T cell responses to AZD1222 COVID-19 vaccine. The CDR3 totals 11 residues. Trimming shortened V by 8 bases and J by 4 bases, and 9 bases separated the two germline ends. Libraries were prepared by immunoSEQ multiplex PCR; TCRdb keeps only in-frame clonotypes and omits some of them. The sample gives roughly 160,000 clones, about 92% of which show up once; 4.4% is in the top ten. The sample was peripheral blood, taken on day 0 of MenACWY control vaccination. The V and J genes are TRBV12-3 or TRBV12-4 and TRBJ2-7, with unresolved D. The TCR originated in an adult in good health. The CDR3 DNA reads TGTGCCAGCGGACGGTCATACGAGCAGTACTTC. Translation gives CASGRSYEQYF.